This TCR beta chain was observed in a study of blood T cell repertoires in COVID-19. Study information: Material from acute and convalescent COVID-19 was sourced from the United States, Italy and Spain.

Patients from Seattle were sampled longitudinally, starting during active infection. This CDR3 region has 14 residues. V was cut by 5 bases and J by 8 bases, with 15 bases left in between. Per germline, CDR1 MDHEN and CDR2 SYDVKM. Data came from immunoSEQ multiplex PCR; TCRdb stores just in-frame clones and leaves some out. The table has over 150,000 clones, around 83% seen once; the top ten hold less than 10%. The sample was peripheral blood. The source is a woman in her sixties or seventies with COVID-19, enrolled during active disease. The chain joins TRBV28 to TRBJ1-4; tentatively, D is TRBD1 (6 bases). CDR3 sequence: CASSLQGWREKLFF. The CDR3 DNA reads TGTGCCAGCAGTCTTCAGGGGTGGAGGGAAAAACTGTTTTTT.